This T cell receptor (beta chain) came from a study of T cell responses to AZD1222 COVID-19 vaccine. The study, taken as a whole, reports: Spike was spanned by vaccine-associated CD4 TCRs, with dominance at 160-218 and 743-854. Females outnumbered males among donors, who were mostly white British; clonal diversity was possibly underestimated.

Generated by immunoSEQ multiplex PCR, the TCRdb table keeps only in-frame clones and is missing some. The table shows 80,000 to 100,000 clones, with around 85% occurring only once. The CDR3 spans 14 residues. V dropped 2 bases and J dropped 7 bases, with 14 bases sitting between them. Germline V lookup: CDR1 SGHTA, CDR2 FQGNSA. With regard to this clone: What it binds is not known.

This chain joins TRBV7-2 and TRBJ1-2; D is perhaps TRBD1 (5 bases). The sequencing here drew on peripheral blood, taken on day 0 of AZD1222 vaccination. The clonotype comes from an adult in good health. The DNA for the CDR3 is TGTGCCAGCAGCTTACCAGGGATTTACCCTGGCTACACCTTC. It yields the protein CASSLPGIYPGYTF. Filled out from reference TRBV7-2 and TRBJ1-2, the complete variable domain reads GAGVSQSPSNKVTEKGKDVELRCDPISGHTALYWYRQSLGQGLEFLIYFQGNSAPDKSGLPSDRFSAERTGGSVSTLTIQRTQQEDSAVYLCASSLPGIYPGYTFGSGTRLTVV.